This T cell receptor (beta chain) was recovered during a study of CD8 T cells in ankylosing spondylitis. This CDR3 comprises 14 residues. Trimming removed 1 base from V and 5 bases from J, with 12 bases in between. TCRdb re-analysed the 5' RACE reads in MiXCR, keeping a single row per CDR3 protein. The sample lists about 340,000 distinct CDR3 sequences, approximately 20% occurring once. Sequencing was performed on blood, either unsorted or a sorted T cell fraction (not recorded which). The J gene is TRBJ2-7, the V gene TRBV12-3 or TRBV12-4; a weak D match, TRBD2 (7 bases). This clonotype was sampled from a male donor with ankylosing spondylitis or in good health (not recorded which). The CDR3 coding sequence is TGTGCCAGCAGTTTAGTAGGGGGGGCCCACGAGCAGTACTTC. Translated, it gives CASSLVGGAHEQYF.